Each of the 30 T cell receptor beta chains below was sequenced from the same sample in a study of blood T cell repertoires in COVID-19 (dated by TCRdb to 2018 to 2021). Library preparation employed the immunoSEQ multiplex PCR assay. TCRdb re-hosts the immuneACCESS table, in-frame sequences only. Its copies lack some clones; in the studies checked, an unresolved V gene accounts for under half of them, and the cause for the rest is not known. The sample includes approximately 62,000 clones, with roughly 80% observed a single time. The biggest ten clones account for roughly 6.7% of the sample. The sample was peripheral blood. The receptors stem from a woman aged 50 to 65 with active or convalescent COVID-19.

The CDR3 here is CAISDSSLAGYGYTF. In DNA form, the CDR3 reads TGTGCCATCAGTGACTCTTCCTTGGCGGGCTATGGCTACACCTTC. The chain combines TRBV10-3 with TRBJ1-2; D is undetermined. The CDR3 runs to 15 residues. Between the trimmed V and J ends, which lost 3 bases and 4 bases, there was a span of 15 bases. Germline V gene sequence: CDR1 ENHRY, CDR2 SYGVKD.

The chain couples TRBV5-1 to TRBJ2-5; perhaps TRBD2 as D (5 bases). V dropped 4 bases and J dropped 5 bases, with 12 bases sitting between them. This CDR3 comprises 13 residues. The germline V gene encodes CDR1 SGHRS and CDR2 YFSETQ. The CDR3 here is CASSLLPGETQYF. The DNA of the CDR3 is TGCGCCAGCAGCCTACTCCCGGGGGAGACCCAGTACTTC. Full variable domain (rest looked up from reference TRBV5-1 and TRBJ2-5): KAGVTQTPRYLIKTRGQQVTLSCSPISGHRSVSWYQQTPGQGLQFLFEYFSETQRNKGNFPGRFSGRQFSNSRSEMNVSTLELGDSALYLCASSLLPGETQYFGPGTRLLVL.

J is TRBJ2-6 and V is TRBV30; 9 bases align to TRBD1. The germline gives CDR1 GTSNPN, CDR2 SVGIG (reference sequence). The CDR3 sequence is 17 residues long. Losses at the gene ends were 8 bases for V and 3 bases for J; bases not matched to a gene: 14. The CDR3 DNA reads as TGTGCCATCAAGGGGACAGGGAAAGCTGTTGGGGCCAACGTCCTGACTTTC. This codes for CAIKGTGKAVGANVLTF.

The chain combines TRBV23-1 with TRBJ1-1; D not certain. TRBV23-1 is filed as an ORF, its function uncertain. The CDR3 sequence is 14 residues long. V was cut by 4 bases and J by 4 bases, with 13 bases left in between. CDR3 DNA: TGCGCCAGCAGTCGTCGAGTTAACTTCACTGAAGCTTTCTTT. Translating it yields CASSRRVNFTEAFF.

V usage is TRBV4-2 and J usage is TRBJ1-1, with TRBD1 identical over 7 bases. In germline, CDR1 is LGHNA, CDR2 YNFKEQ. V lost 4 bases to trimming and J lost 4 bases; unmatched junction nucleotides: 6. The CDR3 is 14 residues long. CDR3 coding DNA: TGTGCCAGCAGCCGGCCCGGACAGGTCACTGAAGCTTTCTTT. Residues: CASSRPGQVTEAFF.

The genes are TRBV4-1 and TRBJ2-1, with 13 bases aligning to TRBD2. This CDR3 has 16 amino acids. V shed 1 base, J shed 7 bases, and the junction held 4 bases outside the gene matches. The V gene's germline CDR1 is MGHRA and CDR2 YSYEKL. The CDR3 DNA reads as TGCGCCAGCAGCCAAGTACTAGCGGGAGGGGATAATGAGCAGTTCTTC. Residues: CASSQVLAGGDNEQFF.

The chain couples TRBV4-2 to TRBJ2-1; 13 positions agree with TRBD2. This CDR3 region has 18 residues. Looked up from germline, CDR1 is LGHNA and CDR2 is YNFKEQ. J lost 5 bases, V lost 4 bases, and 11 bases had no gene match. The DNA of the CDR3 is TGTGCCAGCAGCCCACGGGGGACTAGCGGGACGAAAAACAATGAGCAGTTCTTC. It yields the protein CASSPRGTSGTKNNEQFF.

The rearrangement joins TRBV11-1 to TRBJ2-2, with 7 bases that match TRBD2. The CDR3 extends over 16 amino acids. V dropped 5 bases and J dropped 2; count of bases not matched to a gene: 8. The germline gives CDR1 SGHAT, CDR2 FQDESV (reference sequence). CDR3 amino acids: CASSPWLADNTGELFF. In DNA form, the CDR3 reads TGTGCCAGCAGCCCTTGGCTAGCGGATAACACCGGGGAGCTGTTTTTT.

This clone has ten or more counts. CDR3 residues: CASSTGQGRAGELFF. The CDR3 nucleotides read TGTGCCAGTAGTACAGGACAGGGCAGGGCCGGGGAGCTGTTTTTT. This rearrangement joins TRBV19 to TRBJ2-2; 8 bases fit TRBD1. With 4 bases clipped from V and 6 bases from J, the junction kept 7 bases outside the gene matches. The CDR3 spans 15 residues. Germline V gives CDR1 LNHDA, CDR2 SQIVND (reference sequence).

The chain employs TRBV11-2 and TRBJ2-4, with 7 bases aligning to TRBD2. The length of the CDR3 is 17 residues. V was clipped by 5 bases and J by 0 bases; unmatched bases: 10. CDR1 is SGHAT and CDR2 is FQNNGV in the germline V gene. The CDR3 loop is CASSPPSGGLAKNIQYF. The DNA for the CDR3 is TGTGCCAGCAGCCCACCTTCGGGGGGATTAGCCAAAAACATTCAGTACTTC.

The chain links TRBV30 to TRBJ2-1, with 10 bases aligning to TRBD1. Per germline, CDR1 GTSNPN and CDR2 SVGIG (reference sequence). The CDR3 is made up of 18 amino acids. J was trimmed by 1 base and V by 5 bases; bases with no gene match: 14. The CDR3 loop reads CAWGRGQGVISSYNEQFF. CDR3 DNA sequence: TGTGCCTGGGGAAGAGGACAGGGGGTCATTAGTTCCTACAATGAGCAGTTCTTC.

J is TRBJ1-5 and V is TRBV10-3; D is unresolved. Germline V gene data show CDR1 as ENHRY and CDR2 as SYGVKD. The CDR3 length is 16 residues. Trimming left V 2 bases short and J 0 bases short, with 11 bases between. The CDR3 region has the DNA TGTGCCATCAGTGAGGCTGCGGCGGATAGCAATCAGCCCCAGCATTTT. This translates into CAISEAAADSNQPQHF.

V is TRBV7-2 and J is TRBJ1-1; possibly TRBD1 for D (5 bases). Germline CDR1 reads SGHTA; CDR2 reads FQGNSA. V was cut by 3 bases and J by 9 bases, with 8 bases left in between. The length of the CDR3 is 11 residues. CDR3 residues: CASSFGGQAFF. The CDR3 nucleotides read TGTGCCAGCAGCTTCGGGGGACAAGCTTTCTTT.

V gene TRBV10-3 combines with J gene TRBJ1-2; D is unclear. The length of the CDR3 is 13 residues. V was shortened by 4 bases and J by 4 bases, with 10 bases between the two germline ends. CDR1 is ENHRY, CDR2 SYGVKD, per germline. The CDR3 region is CAISGAALYGYTF. DNA for the CDR3: TGTGCCATCAGTGGGGCAGCACTCTATGGCTACACCTTC.

J is TRBJ2-1 and V is TRBV24-1, with 14 nucleotides matching TRBD2. Unmatched junction bases numbered 6, after V lost 4 bases and J lost 8 bases. The CDR3 loop spans 16 amino acids. From germline, CDR1 is KGHDR and CDR2 SFDVKD. Written as DNA, the CDR3 is TGTGCCACCAGTGAACCGACTAGCGGGAGGGCCGATGAGCAGTTCTTC. This codes for CATSEPTSGRADEQFF.

In its sample, this clone was seen a few times. The gene calls are TRBV5-1 and TRBJ2-1; a possible D gene is TRBD2 (6 bases). The V gene's germline CDR1 is SGHRS and CDR2 YFSETQ. This CDR3 has 12 residues. Trimming stripped 4 bases from V and 15 bases from J, with 17 bases between. The CDR3 sequence: CASSGEVLPMFF. CDR3 in DNA: TGCGCCAGCAGCGGGGAGGTACTCCCGATGTTCTTC.

This chain links TRBV19 with TRBJ2-7; 12 bases match TRBD2. V gave up 4 bases and J gave up 3 bases; unmatched junction bases: 13. The CDR3 totals 18 residues. The germline V gene encodes CDR1 LNHDA and CDR2 SQIVND (reference sequence). The CDR3 DNA is TGTGCCAGTAGTAGAGGACTAGCGGGAAATCCGATAGGCTACGAGCAGTACTTC. Protein product: CASSRGLAGNPIGYEQYF.

This chain joins TRBV5-6 and TRBJ1-3; unclear D gene. The CDR3 length is 15 residues. Trimming removed 0 bases from V and 0 bases from J, with 7 bases in between. Germline values: CDR1 SGHDT, CDR2 YYEEEE. The CDR3 is CASSLATVSGNTIYF. CDR3 DNA sequence: TGTGCCAGCAGCTTGGCCACAGTCTCTGGAAACACCATATATTTT.

J is TRBJ1-1 and V is TRBV5-4; weak D call: TRBD1 (6 bases). Germline V gene sequence: CDR1 SGHNT, CDR2 YYREEE (reference sequence). Trimming stripped 3 bases from V and 1 base from J, with 13 bases between. There are 15 residues in the CDR3. The CDR3 loop reads CASSSNRVANTEAFF. CDR3 coding DNA: TGTGCCAGCAGCTCCAACAGGGTAGCGAACACTGAAGCTTTCTTT.

J is TRBJ2-3 and V is TRBV6-2 or TRBV6-3; TRBD2 matches 7 bases. The CDR3 covers 16 residues. The trim removed 5 bases at V and 3 bases at J, leaving 11 bases unmatched. In germline, CDR1 is MNHEY, CDR2 SVGEGT. Written as DNA, the CDR3 is TGTGCCAGCAGTGCCCTAGGAGCGGGGAGTACAGATACGCAGTATTTT. Protein sequence: CASSALGAGSTDTQYF.

This clone was observed a handful of times. The chain couples TRBV19 to TRBJ2-1; 8 nucleotides line up with TRBD1. Germline-derived CDR1 and CDR2 are LNHDA and SQIVND (reference sequence). V was pared by 6 bases and J by 5 bases, with 3 bases of the junction left unmatched. This CDR3 is built from 13 residues. The CDR3 sequence: CASSLQGDNEQFF. DNA for the CDR3: TGTGCCAGTAGCCTACAGGGGGACAATGAGCAGTTCTTC.

This clone was counted only a few times. The genes are TRBV24-1 and TRBJ1-2; possible D gene TRBD1, 6 bases. V shed 9 bases and J shed 2 bases, with 9 bases lying between them. CDR1 and CDR2 (germline): KGHDR, SFDVKD. This CDR3 is 12 amino acids long. The CDR3: CATSDRNYGYTF. CDR3 nucleotide sequence: TGTGCCACCTCGGACAGAAACTATGGCTACACCTTC.

This clone was picked up a small number of times. This chain connects TRBV7-2 to TRBJ2-1; 13 nucleotides align to TRBD2. Germline assignment: CDR1 SGHTA and CDR2 FQGNSA. The CDR3 spans 16 residues. V gave up 4 bases and J gave up 6 bases; unmatched junction bases: 6. CDR3 in amino acids: CASSSRTSGRSNEQFF. The CDR3 bases are TGTGCCAGCAGCTCCCGGACTAGCGGGAGAAGCAATGAGCAGTTCTTC.

This rearrangement joins TRBV7-9 to TRBJ1-2, with D perhaps TRBD1 (6 bases). Per the germline V gene, CDR1 is SEHNR and CDR2 is FQNEAQ (reference sequence). The CDR3 contains 13 residues. Trimming cost V 4 bases and J 9 bases, with 15 bases left between them. Written as DNA, the CDR3 is TGTGCCAGCAGCTCGGACAGCCAGAGGAGCTACACCTTC. Translated: CASSSDSQRSYTF.

The chain couples TRBV7-8 to TRBJ2-7; 7 positions agree with TRBD2. The germline V gene has CDR1 SGHVS and CDR2 FQNEAQ. V was pared by 10 bases and J by 0 bases, with 12 bases of the junction left unmatched. The CDR3 spans 15 residues. Here the CDR3 DNA reads TGTGCCACCATTAAATCTAGCGGAAACTCCTACGAGCAGTACTTC. It translates to CATIKSSGNSYEQYF.

In its sample, this clone was seen a few times. J is TRBJ1-4 and V is TRBV11-2, with D perhaps matching TRBD1 (6 bases). The CDR3 extends over 16 amino acids. The V gene's germline CDR1 is SGHAT and CDR2 FQNNGV. V gave up 5 bases and J gave up 10 bases, with 23 bases separating them. Here the CDR3 DNA reads TGTGCCAGCAGCCCCCCCCGGGGGGCAAGGGGGGGAAAACTGTTTTTT. It specifies CASSPPRGARGGKLFF.

The V and J genes are TRBV7-2 and TRBJ2-3; 13 nucleotides align to TRBD2. J was trimmed by 4 bases and V by 4 bases; bases with no gene match: 11. Germline V lookup: CDR1 SGHTA, CDR2 FQGNSA. This CDR3 spans 18 amino acids. Written as DNA, the CDR3 is TGTGCCAGCAGCTCTCATACGACTAGCGGGAGGAGCTCAGATACGCAGTATTTT. This gives the protein CASSSHTTSGRSSDTQYF. The full variable domain, its missing parts supplied by reference TRBV7-2 and TRBJ2-3, is GAGVSQSPSNKVTEKGKDVELRCDPISGHTALYWYRQSLGQGLEFLIYFQGNSAPDKSGLPSDRFSAERTGGSVSTLTIQRTQQEDSAVYLCASSSHTTSGRSSDTQYFGPGTRLTVL.

This chain links TRBV6-5 with TRBJ2-3; D might be TRBD2 (7 bases). Germline V gene data show CDR1 as MNHEY and CDR2 as SVGAGI. This CDR3 is built from 14 residues. The V end lost 7 bases, the J end lost 5 bases, and 16 bases lay between the germline ends. As DNA, the CDR3 is TGTGCCAGCAAATTGGGGGGGGGCAGAGATACGCAGTATTTT. It codes for CASKLGGGRDTQYF.

J is TRBJ1-1 and V is TRBV5-4; TRBD1 aligns across 8 bases. Germline lookup yields CDR1 SGHNT and CDR2 YYREEE (reference sequence). The CDR3 has 15 residues. The trim removed 3 bases at V and 0 bases at J, leaving 4 bases unmatched. The CDR3 coding sequence is TGTGCCAGCAGCTCTGGACAGGGTTTGAACACTGAAGCTTTCTTT. As protein: CASSSGQGLNTEAFF. The variable domain in full, with the rest retrieved from reference TRBV5-4 and TRBJ1-1, is ETGVTQSPTHLIKTRGQQVTLRCSSQSGHNTVSWYQQALGQGPQFIFQYYREEENGRGNFPPRFSGLQFPNYSSELNVNALELDDSALYLCASSSGQGLNTEAFFGQGTRLTVV.

The sample holds a few counts of this clone. V and J are TRBV7-2 and TRBJ1-2; D is uncertain. The V gene's germline CDR1 is SGHTA and CDR2 FQGNSA. This CDR3 contains 13 residues. V was clipped by 11 bases and J by 6 bases, with 19 bases between them. CDR3 in DNA: TGTGCCGGCACTGGGAGGAACGGCGATGGCTACACCTTC. It translates to CAGTGRNGDGYTF.